Shown below are 8 T cell receptor beta chains from a single sample sequenced in a study of a mutant IDH1 vaccine in newly diagnosed glioma. Regarding time point: week 23, last vaccination. Each dose delivered 300 ug of mutant IDH1 20-mer peptide subcutaneously with imiquimod. No antigen is known for these receptors. The table came from immunoSEQ multiplex PCR; TCRdb's copy has only in-frame clones and leaves some out. The repertoire consists of around 30,000 clones, with around 80% occurring once and the leading ten covering over 7%. The sample consisted of PBMCs, taken from a glioma patient whose treatment included an IDH1 peptide vaccine. The receptors shown here come from a woman under 30 with glioma.

The chain uses TRBV6-6 and TRBJ2-3; D gene unclear. CDR1 is MNHNY, CDR2 SVGAGI, per germline (reference sequence). The CDR3 sequence is 14 residues long. The V end was cut by 1 base, the J end by 2 bases, with 7 bases between. CDR3 protein: CASSYLTPTDTQYF. DNA of the CDR3: TGTGCCAGCAGTTACTTGACGCCCACAGATACGCAGTATTTT.

The chain uses TRBV19 and TRBJ1-1; D unclear. Germline CDR1 is LNHDA and CDR2 is SQIVND (reference sequence). The CDR3 has 12 amino acids. V gave up 7 bases and J gave up 1 base, with 7 bases separating them. This CDR3 reads CASTIGNTEAFF. DNA for the CDR3: TGTGCCAGTACCATAGGGAACACTGAAGCTTTCTTT.

The rearrangement joins TRBV5-1 to TRBJ1-5, with D uncertain. There are 13 residues in the CDR3. Germline CDR1 is SGHRS and CDR2 is YFSETQ. V lost 0 bases, J lost 4 bases, and 5 bases lay in between. Here the CDR3 reads CASSLALNQPQHF. As DNA, the CDR3 is TGCGCCAGCAGCTTGGCCCTTAATCAGCCCCAGCATTTT. The whole variable domain, remainder taken from reference TRBV5-1 and TRBJ1-5, is KAGVTQTPRYLIKTRGQQVTLSCSPISGHRSVSWYQQTPGQGLQFLFEYFSETQRNKGNFPGRFSGRQFSNSRSEMNVSTLELGDSALYLCASSLALNQPQHFGDGTRLSIL.

V and J are TRBV7-2 and TRBJ1-1; 8 bases match TRBD1. J was trimmed by 3 bases and V by 5 bases; bases with no gene match: 2. The CDR3 is made up of 13 amino acids. Germline CDR1 reads SGHTA; CDR2 reads FQGNSA. The CDR3 protein is CASSLTGDTEAFF. The CDR3 DNA follows: TGTGCCAGCAGCCTGACAGGGGACACTGAAGCTTTCTTT.

J is TRBJ1-1 and V is TRBV4-2; 8 bases align to TRBD1. Germline V gives CDR1 LGHNA, CDR2 YNFKEQ. With 0 bases clipped from V and 7 bases from J, the junction kept 7 bases outside the gene matches. The CDR3 sequence is 15 residues long. CDR3 nucleotides: TGTGCCAGCAGCCAAGACCTACAGGGGGTTGGTGAAGCTTTCTTT. Translating gives CASSQDLQGVGEAFF.

V and J are TRBV29-1 and TRBJ2-3; D could derive from TRBD1 or TRBD2 (5 bases each). CDR3 size: 12 residues. Looked up from germline, CDR1 is SQVTM and CDR2 is ANQGSEA. Trimming stripped 7 bases from V and 4 bases from J, with 12 bases between. The CDR3 spells CSATQEADTQYF. CDR3 DNA: TGCAGCGCTACACAGGAGGCAGATACGCAGTATTTT.

J is TRBJ2-4 and V is TRBV4-1, with a possible D match to TRBD2 (5 bases). The CDR3 extends over 14 amino acids. Trimming pared 3 bases from V and 2 bases from J, leaving 8 bases between. Per the germline V gene, CDR1 is MGHRA and CDR2 is YSYEKL. The CDR3 nucleotides read TGCGCCAGCAGCCATCCGGGATCCAAAAACATTCAGTACTTC. It translates to CASSHPGSKNIQYF.

The chain links TRBV7-8 to TRBJ2-7, with D possibly called TRBD1 or TRBD2 (5 bases each). Germline CDR1 reads SGHVS; CDR2 reads FQNEAQ. Trimming removed 5 bases at V and 2 bases at J, with 25 bases between. The CDR3 totals 18 residues. CDR3 loop: CASSILGTPGTGPYEQYF. DNA of the CDR3: TGTGCCAGCAGCATATTAGGAACCCCCGGGACGGGACCCTACGAGCAGTACTTC.